This T cell receptor (beta chain) was sequenced in a study of blood T cell repertoires in COVID-19. Study background: Acute-phase and convalescent COVID-19 samples originated in the United States, Italy and Spain. The cDNA or gDNA used as material had been derived from T cells, B-cell-depleted T cells, or PBMCs.

Original handling: Amplification of reference gene primers was used by the study to estimate nucleated cell counts. Produced via immunoSEQ multiplex PCR; TCRdb's table is partial and in-frame only. That table supplies the V and J calls and clone size; D and trimming were determined from the DNA. The sample holds roughly 83,000 clones, around 87% seen once. Looked up from germline, CDR1 is LGHDT and CDR2 is YNNKEL (reference sequence). Trimming left V 1 base short and J 0 bases short, with 13 bases between. The CDR3 is made up of 17 amino acids. This chain links TRBV3-1 (or the pseudogene TRBV3-2) with TRBJ1-5; D may be TRBD1 (6 bases). Material: peripheral blood. This receptor was obtained from a man aged 80 or over with active or convalescent COVID-19. The CDR3 sequence: CASSQGRTVYSNQPQHF. DNA for the CDR3: TGTGCCAGCAGCCAAGGCAGGACAGTTTATAGCAATCAGCCCCAGCATTTT.